This T cell receptor beta chain was recorded in a study of CD4 T cells in relation to SARS-CoV-2 and coronaviruses. CDR1 and CDR2 (germline): ENHRY, SYGVKD. The CDR3 has 14 amino acids. V dropped 6 bases and J dropped 8 bases, with 16 bases sitting between them. Produced via immunoSEQ multiplex PCR; TCRdb's table is partial and in-frame only. This sample has tens of thousands of clones, with over 70% found just once. Before the COVID-19 pandemic, during about 2010-2019, CD4+ T cells were taken from unexposed donors. CD4+ T cells were isolated from the cells after around 11 days of culture. As cell numbers allowed, unexposed-donor CD4+ T cells faced SARS-CoV-2 S/N and four cold-coronavirus spikes. About 2 million PBMCs per well were cultured with 7.5 to 10 IU/ml IL-2. Points on this clone: Its specificity is unknown.

The rearrangement uses TRBV10-3 and TRBJ1-4, with D tentatively TRBD1 (5 bases). This clonotype was sampled from a human donor in good health. Material: CD4+ T cells from PBMCs, cultured in vitro. In DNA form, the CDR3 reads TGTGCCATCAGAGGAAACACCCAGGGAGAAAAACTGTTTTTT. This gives the protein CAIRGNTQGEKLFF.